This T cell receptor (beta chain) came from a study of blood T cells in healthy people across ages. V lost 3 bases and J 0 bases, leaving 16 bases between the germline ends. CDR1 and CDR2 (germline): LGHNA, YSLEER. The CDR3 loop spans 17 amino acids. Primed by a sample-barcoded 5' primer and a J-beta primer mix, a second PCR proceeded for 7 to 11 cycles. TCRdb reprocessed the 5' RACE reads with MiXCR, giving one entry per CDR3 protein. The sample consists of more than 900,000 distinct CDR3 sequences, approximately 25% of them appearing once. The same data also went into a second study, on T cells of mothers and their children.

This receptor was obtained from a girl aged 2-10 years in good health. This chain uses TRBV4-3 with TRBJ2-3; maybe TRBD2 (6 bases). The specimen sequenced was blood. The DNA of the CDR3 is TGCGCCAGCAGCCAGCTCCCGGACTACGCGAGCACAGATACGCAGTATTTT. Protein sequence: CASSQLPDYASTDTQYF.